These T cell receptor beta chains were read from a single sample in a study of T cells expressing NK-cell markers. For each CDR3 protein, TCRdb gives one entry from its re-call of the 5' RACE reads, without DNA. The sample has a few hundred thousand distinct CDR3 sequences. Specimen: blood T cells: a sorted CD56 or NKG2C T cell subset, CD4+ or CD8+ T cells, or bulk PBMC T cells (not recorded which). These receptors were taken from a woman aged 45-65 years in good health. Both conserved end residues are part of each CDR3.

TRBJ2-7 TRBV5-1 CASSLVAGEPREQYF
TRBJ1-4 TRBV29-1 CSVERPGTNEKLFF
TRBJ2-1 TRBV12-3/TRBV12-4 CASRPQGSYNEQFF
TRBJ2-1 TRBV6-5 CASSFVNAYNEQFF
TRBJ1-2 TRBV5-1 CASSPNTGQGGYGYTF
TRBJ2-1 TRBV4-1 CASSQGLVSSYNEQFF
TRBJ2-3 TRBV18 CASSPSLAGRRDTQYF
TRBJ2-1 TRBV4-2 CASSQSVAVNRGQIADEQFF
TRBJ2-3 TRBV5-6 CASSLYREYTDTQYF
TRBJ1-2 TRBV5-1 CASSLNTGVGGGYTF
TRBJ1-6 TRBV11-2 CASSPDGHYNSPLHF
TRBJ2-2 TRBV9 CASSSSFGGRGRELFF
TRBJ1-5 TRBV6-1 CASSERAGFNSNQPQHF
TRBJ1-5 TRBV20-1 CSASLGAGDQPQHF
TRBJ2-1 TRBV6-5 CASSLTPHSGEQFF
TRBJ1-6 TRBV7-2 CASSFSQGFSPLHF
TRBJ1-2 TRBV4-1 CASSQTRTGNYGYTF
TRBJ2-1 TRBV29-1 CSVVSGGGINEQFF
TRBJ2-5 TRBV12-3/TRBV12-4 CASSMGDSVAQYF
TRBJ1-2 TRBV5-5 CASSLVWGAANYGYTF
TRBJ2-7 TRBV15 CATSRGPGLASYEQYF
TRBJ1-2 TRBV9 CASRGDPKRGVYGYTF
TRBJ2-1 TRBV11-2 CASSLAGQGWHEQFF
TRBJ2-5 TRBV4-2 CASSPHTGTGNEETQYF
TRBJ2-2 TRBV3-1 CASSQDWQSGELFF
TRBJ2-1 TRBV25-1 CASSEEADHNEQFF
TRBJ1-4 TRBV4-1 CASSQGPATNEKLFF
TRBJ2-2 TRBV29-1 CSVAAAGEFGELFF
TRBJ1-1 TRBV6-1 CASRGLRGNTEAFF
TRBJ2-5 TRBV2 CASYRLLQETQYF
TRBJ2-1 TRBV11-2 CASSQTGAYNEQFF
TRBJ2-7 TRBV7-8 CASSLVGTGTREQYF
TRBJ2-1 TRBV2 CASEGRERNEQFF
TRBJ2-7 TRBV5-1 CASSAGTGLYEQYF
TRBJ2-7 TRBV12-3/TRBV12-4 CASSDEGDKYF
TRBJ2-5 TRBV13 CASSDGAGGETQYF
TRBJ1-5 TRBV7-9 CASSASGPFLSNQPQHF
TRBJ2-1 TRBV7-9 CASSPRQLVSYNEQFF
TRBJ2-4 TRBV10-3 CATQGWNKNIQYF
TRBJ2-2 TRBV4-2 CASSQDLGLLTGELFF
TRBJ2-4 TRBV20-1 CSARDRSRAWSKNIQYF
TRBJ2-5 TRBV3-1 CASSQVAQEETQYF